This T cell receptor beta chain was captured by sequencing in a study of T cells in Graves' hyperthyroidism and ophthalmopathy. About this clonotype itself: Its ends do not fully match the called genes, so a read error is possible.

Researchers amplified the TCR beta CDR3 regions from RNA transcripts. TCR CDR3 regions were first amplified by RT-PCR with HTBI primers. In TCRdb, the multiplex PCR reads were re-called with MiXCR into one record per CDR3 protein. The sample lists roughly 640,000 distinct CDR3 sequences, roughly a sixth seen once, with 3% to 4% in the top ten. This CDR3 region has 13 residues. Germline V gene sequence: CDR1 SGHAT, CDR2 FQDESV (reference sequence). Sequenced material: blood. V is TRBV11-1 and J is TRBJ2-7, with a weak D call TRBD1 (6 bases). The TCR was taken from a woman aged 35 to 49 with Graves' ophthalmopathy. This chain's CDR3 is CASSLTGTHERYF. The CDR3 region has the DNA TGTGCCAGCAGCTTAACAGGGACACACGAGCGGTACTTC.